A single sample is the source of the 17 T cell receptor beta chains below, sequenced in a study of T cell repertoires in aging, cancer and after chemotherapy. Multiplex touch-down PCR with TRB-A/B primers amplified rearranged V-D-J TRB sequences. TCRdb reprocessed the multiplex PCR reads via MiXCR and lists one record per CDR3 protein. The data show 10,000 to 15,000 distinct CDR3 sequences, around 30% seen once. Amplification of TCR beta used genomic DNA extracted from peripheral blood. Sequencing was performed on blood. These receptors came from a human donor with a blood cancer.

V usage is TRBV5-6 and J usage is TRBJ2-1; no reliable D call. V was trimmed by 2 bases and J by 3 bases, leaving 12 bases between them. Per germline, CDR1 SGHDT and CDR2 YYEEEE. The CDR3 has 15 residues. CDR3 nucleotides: TGTGCCAGCAGCTTTCGTGGGGTTGTCTACAATGAGCAGTTCTTC. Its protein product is CASSFRGVVYNEQFF.

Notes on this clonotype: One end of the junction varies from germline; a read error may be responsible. The CDR3: CASGITGGSGNTEAFF. As DNA, the CDR3 is TGCGCCAGCGGGATAACAGGGGGTTCGGGGAACACTGAAGCTTTCTTT. The rearrangement uses TRBV5-6 and TRBJ1-1, with 8 nucleotides matching TRBD1. Germline CDR1 reads SGHDT; CDR2 reads YYEEEE. The CDR3 runs 16 residues.

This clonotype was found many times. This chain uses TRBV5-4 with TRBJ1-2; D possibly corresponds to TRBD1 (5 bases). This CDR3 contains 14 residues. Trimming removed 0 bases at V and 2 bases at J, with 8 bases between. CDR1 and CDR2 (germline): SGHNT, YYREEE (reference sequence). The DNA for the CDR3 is TGTGCCAGCAGCTTGGGTCCAGGGAACTATGGCTACACCTTC. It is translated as CASSLGPGNYGYTF.

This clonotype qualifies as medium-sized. The CDR3 DNA follows: TGTGCCAGCAGCTTTAATAGCGGAGCATACAATGAGCAGTTCTTC. It translates to CASSFNSGAYNEQFF. V gene TRBV11-1 combines with J gene TRBJ2-1; D is possibly TRBD2 (6 bases). Looked up from germline, CDR1 is SGHAT and CDR2 is FQDESV (reference sequence). Trimming shortened V by 3 bases and J by 4 bases, and 13 bases separated the two germline ends. The CDR3 contains 15 residues.

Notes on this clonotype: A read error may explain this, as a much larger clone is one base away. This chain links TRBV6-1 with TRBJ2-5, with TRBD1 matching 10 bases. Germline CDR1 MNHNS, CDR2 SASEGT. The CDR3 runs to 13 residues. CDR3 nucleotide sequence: TGTGACAGCAGTGGGACAGGGGTGGAGACCCAGTACTTC. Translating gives CDSSGTGVETQYF.

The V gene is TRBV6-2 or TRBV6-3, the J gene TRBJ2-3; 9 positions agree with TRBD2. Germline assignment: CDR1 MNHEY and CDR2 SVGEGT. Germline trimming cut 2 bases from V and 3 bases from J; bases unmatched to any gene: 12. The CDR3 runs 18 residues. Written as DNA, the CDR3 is TGTGCCAGCAGTTACGCGAAAACTAGCGGGCGACGGACAGATACGCAGTATTTT. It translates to CASSYAKTSGRRTDTQYF.

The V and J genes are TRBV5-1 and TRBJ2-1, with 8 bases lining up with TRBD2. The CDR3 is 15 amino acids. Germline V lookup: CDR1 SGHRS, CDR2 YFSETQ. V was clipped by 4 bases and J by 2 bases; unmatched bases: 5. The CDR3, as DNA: TGCGCCAGCAGCCTGACTAGCGCCACCTACAATGAGCAGTTCTTC. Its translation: CASSLTSATYNEQFF.

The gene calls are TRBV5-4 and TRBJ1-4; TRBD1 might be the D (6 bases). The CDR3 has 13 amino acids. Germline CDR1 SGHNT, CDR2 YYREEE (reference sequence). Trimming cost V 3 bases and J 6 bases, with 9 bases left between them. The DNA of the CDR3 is TGTGCCAGCAGCTATTGGACAGATGAAAAACTGTTTTTT. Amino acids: CASSYWTDEKLFF.

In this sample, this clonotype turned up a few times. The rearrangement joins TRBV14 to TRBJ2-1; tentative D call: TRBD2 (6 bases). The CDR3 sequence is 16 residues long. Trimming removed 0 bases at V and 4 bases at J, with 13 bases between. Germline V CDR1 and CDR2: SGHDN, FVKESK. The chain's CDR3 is CASSQDLTSLYNEQFF. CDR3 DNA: TGTGCCAGCAGCCAAGATTTAACTAGCCTTTACAATGAGCAGTTCTTC.

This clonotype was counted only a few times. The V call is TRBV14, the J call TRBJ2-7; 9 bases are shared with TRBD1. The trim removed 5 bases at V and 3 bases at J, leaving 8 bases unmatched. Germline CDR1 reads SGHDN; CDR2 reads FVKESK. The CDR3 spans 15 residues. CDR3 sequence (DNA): TGTGCCAGCAGCGCCCATGGGACAGGGCTCTACGAGCAGTACTTC. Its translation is CASSAHGTGLYEQYF.

The CDR3 loop reads CASRPFFGLVYEQYF. The CDR3 region has the DNA TGTGCCAGCAGGCCATTCTTCGGACTAGTTTACGAGCAGTACTTC. V usage is TRBV11-1 and J usage is TRBJ2-7, with 7 bases aligning to TRBD2. In germline, CDR1 is SGHAT, CDR2 FQDESV (reference sequence). The CDR3 length is 15 residues. With V trimmed by 6 bases and J by 4 bases, 12 bases remained unmatched.

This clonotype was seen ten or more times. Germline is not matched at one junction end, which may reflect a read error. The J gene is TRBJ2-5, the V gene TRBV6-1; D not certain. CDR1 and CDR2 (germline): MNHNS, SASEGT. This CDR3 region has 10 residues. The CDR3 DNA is TGTGCCAGCCGTGAAGAGACCCAGTACTTC. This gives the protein CASREETQYF.

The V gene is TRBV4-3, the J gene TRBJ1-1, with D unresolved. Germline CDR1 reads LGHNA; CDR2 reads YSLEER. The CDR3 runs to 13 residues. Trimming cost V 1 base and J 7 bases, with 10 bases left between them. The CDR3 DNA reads TGCGCCAGCAGCCAAGTTCGTTCGGTTGAAGCTTTCTTT. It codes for CASSQVRSVEAFF.

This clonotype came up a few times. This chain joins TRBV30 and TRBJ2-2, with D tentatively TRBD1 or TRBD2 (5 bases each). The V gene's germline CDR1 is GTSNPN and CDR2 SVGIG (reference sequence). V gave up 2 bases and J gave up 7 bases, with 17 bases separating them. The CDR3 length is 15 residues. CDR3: CAWSPTGGVIGELFF. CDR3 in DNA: TGTGCCTGGAGTCCTACTGGGGGAGTTATCGGGGAGCTGTTTTTT.

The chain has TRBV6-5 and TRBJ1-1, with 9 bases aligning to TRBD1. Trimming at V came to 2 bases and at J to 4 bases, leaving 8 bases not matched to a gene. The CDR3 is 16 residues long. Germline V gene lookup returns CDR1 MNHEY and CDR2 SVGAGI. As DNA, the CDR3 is TGTGCCAGCAGTTACGGGGACAGGGTCTACCCCACTGAAGCTTTCTTT. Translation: CASSYGDRVYPTEAFF.

The CDR3 DNA reads TGTGCCAGCAGTGCTCAGGGGGCTTGCAATCAGCCCCAGCATTTT. It specifies CASSAQGACNQPQHF. The J gene is TRBJ1-5, the V gene TRBV6-1; 8 bases fit TRBD1. The CDR3 loop spans 15 amino acids. Trimming took 4 bases from V and 2 from J; bases not matched to a gene: 4. Germline-derived CDR1 and CDR2 are MNHNS and SASEGT.

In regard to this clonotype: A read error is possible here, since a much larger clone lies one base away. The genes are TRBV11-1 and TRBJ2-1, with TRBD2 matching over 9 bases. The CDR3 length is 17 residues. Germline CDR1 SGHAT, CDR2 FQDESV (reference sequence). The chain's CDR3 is CASSQRIGTSSYNEKFF. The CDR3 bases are TGTGCCAGCAGTCAGAGAATAGGGACTAGCTCCTACAATGAGAAGTTCTTC.